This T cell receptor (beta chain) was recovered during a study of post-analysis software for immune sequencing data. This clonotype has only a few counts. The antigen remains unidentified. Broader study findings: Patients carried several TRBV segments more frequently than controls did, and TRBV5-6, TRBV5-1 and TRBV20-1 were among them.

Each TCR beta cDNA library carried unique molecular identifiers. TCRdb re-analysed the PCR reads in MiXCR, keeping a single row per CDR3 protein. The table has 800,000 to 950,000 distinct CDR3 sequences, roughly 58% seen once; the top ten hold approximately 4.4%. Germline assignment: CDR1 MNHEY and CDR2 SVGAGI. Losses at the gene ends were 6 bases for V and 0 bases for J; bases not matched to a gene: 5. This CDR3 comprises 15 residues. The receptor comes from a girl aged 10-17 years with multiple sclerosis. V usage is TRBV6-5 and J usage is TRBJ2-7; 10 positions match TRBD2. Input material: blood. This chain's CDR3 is CASSRSSGSSYEQYF. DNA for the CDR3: TGTGCCAGCAGCCGCTCTAGCGGGAGCTCCTACGAGCAGTACTTC.